Shown below are 7 T cell receptor beta chains from a single sample sequenced in a study of T cell changes during pregnancy in multiple sclerosis. Here immunoSEQ multiplex PCR was the method, and the copy in TCRdb shows in-frame clones only, minus some. Here the sample spans almost 35,000 clones, approximately 91% being singletons. The sample was peripheral blood, taken in the second trimester of pregnancy. The receptors were gathered from a female donor in good health, enrolled as a control in a pregnancy study.

This chain connects TRBV21-1 to TRBJ2-2; the D call TRBD1 from the table was never checked on the DNA. TRBV21-1 is flagged as a pseudogene. CDR3 length: 16 amino acids. DNA of the CDR3: TGTGCCAGCAGCAAAGAGGACAGGCGTGTCACCGGGGAGCTGTTTTTT. Translation: CASSKEDRRVTGELFF.

The rearrangement uses TRBV4-1 and TRBJ1-6, with 9 bases that match TRBD1. Germline CDR1 MGHRA, CDR2 YSYEKL. The CDR3 contains 16 residues. Trimming removed 2 bases from V and 9 bases from J; junction bases left unmatched: 8. The CDR3 protein is CASSQPRTGETSPLHF. The CDR3 region has the DNA TGCGCCAGCAGCCAACCAAGGACAGGGGAAACTTCACCCCTCCACTTT.

This rearrangement joins TRBV28 to TRBJ1-2; D perhaps matches TRBD1 (5 bases). Germline-derived CDR1 and CDR2 are MDHEN and SYDVKM. The CDR3 spans 14 residues. V was shortened by 2 bases and J by 8 bases, with 15 bases between the two germline ends. CDR3 amino acids: CASSLGSGVGGYTF. As DNA, the CDR3 is TGTGCCAGCAGTTTAGGGTCGGGGGTCGGGGGCTACACCTTC.

The rearrangement links TRBV28 to TRBJ2-5; TRBD2 matches at 10 bases. Germline V gene sequence: CDR1 MDHEN, CDR2 SYDVKM. The CDR3 is 16 residues long. The V gene end was trimmed by 2 bases and the J gene end by 5 bases; junction bases not matched to a gene: 8. CDR3 protein: CASSLEAGGFEETQYF. The CDR3 DNA reads TGTGCCAGCAGTTTAGAAGCGGGGGGGTTTGAGGAGACCCAGTACTTC.

This clone came up a few times. The chain employs TRBV20-1 and TRBJ1-1; perhaps TRBD1 as D (5 bases). CDR1 DFQATT and CDR2 SNEGSKA come from the germline V gene (reference sequence). This CDR3 has 11 amino acids. Trimming stripped 6 bases from V and 6 bases from J, with 11 bases between. The chain's CDR3 is CSAFRGAEAFF. The CDR3 DNA follows: TGCAGTGCATTCCGGGGGGCTGAAGCTTTCTTT.

The rearrangement joins TRBV15 to TRBJ2-2; 13 positions match TRBD2. The V gene end was trimmed by 5 bases and the J gene end by 5 bases; junction bases not matched to a gene: 8. The CDR3 is 17 amino acids. Germline V gives CDR1 LNHNV, CDR2 YYDKDF (reference sequence). The CDR3 nucleotides read TGTGCCACCAGCCCTCGACTAGCGGGAGGAGGGACCGGGGAGCTGTTTTTT. It translates to CATSPRLAGGGTGELFF. The whole variable domain, remainder taken from reference TRBV15 and TRBJ2-2, is DAMVIQNPRYQVTQFGKPVTLSCSQTLNHNVMYWYQQKSSQAPKLLFHYYDKDFNNEADTPDNFQSRRPNTSFCFLDIRSPGLGDTAMYLCATSPRLAGGGTGELFFGEGSRLTVL.

The V and J genes are TRBV4-1 and TRBJ2-1; the match to TRBD1 covers 8 bases. CDR3 size: 15 residues. V trimming: 4 bases; J trimming: 2 bases; junction bases outside the gene matches: 4. CDR1 is MGHRA, CDR2 YSYEKL, per germline. The CDR3 DNA follows: TGCGCCAGCAGCCCTGACAGGGGAACCTACAATGAGCAGTTCTTC. Protein: CASSPDRGTYNEQFF.